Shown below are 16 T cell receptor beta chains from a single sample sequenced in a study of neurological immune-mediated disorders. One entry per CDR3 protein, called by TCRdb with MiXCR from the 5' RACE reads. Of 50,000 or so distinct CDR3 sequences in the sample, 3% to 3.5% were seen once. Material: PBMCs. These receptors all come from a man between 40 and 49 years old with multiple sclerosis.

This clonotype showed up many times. CDR3 sequence: CASSLGLRGVRATNEKLFF. The DNA of the CDR3 is TGTGCCAGCAGCTTGGGGCTGCGGGGCGTGAGGGCAACTAATGAAAAACTGTTTTTT. The chain joins TRBV5-6 to TRBJ1-4, with D maybe TRBD1 (5 bases). Trimming removed 0 bases at V and 0 bases at J, with 18 bases between. Germline V CDR1 and CDR2: SGHDT, YYEEEE. CDR3 length: 19 residues.

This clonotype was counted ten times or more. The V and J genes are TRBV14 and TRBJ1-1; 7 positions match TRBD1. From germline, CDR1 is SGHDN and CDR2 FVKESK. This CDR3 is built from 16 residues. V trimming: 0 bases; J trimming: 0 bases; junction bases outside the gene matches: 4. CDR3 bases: TGTGCCAGCAGCCAAGATTTGGGACAGATGAACACTGAAGCTTTCTTT. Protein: CASSQDLGQMNTEAFF.

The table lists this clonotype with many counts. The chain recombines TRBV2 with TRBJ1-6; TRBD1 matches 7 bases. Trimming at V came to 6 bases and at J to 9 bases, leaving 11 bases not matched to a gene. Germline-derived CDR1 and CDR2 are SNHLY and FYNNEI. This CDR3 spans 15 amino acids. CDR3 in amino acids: CASSTGTATSSPLHF. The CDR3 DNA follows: TGTGCCAGCAGCACCGGGACAGCAACTAGTTCACCCCTCCACTTT.

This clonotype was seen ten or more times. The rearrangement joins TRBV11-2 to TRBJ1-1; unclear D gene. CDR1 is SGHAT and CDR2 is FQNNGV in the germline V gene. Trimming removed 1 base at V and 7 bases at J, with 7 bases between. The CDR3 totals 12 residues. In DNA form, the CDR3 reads TGTGCCAGCAGCTTAGCTTTTGGTGAAGCTTTCTTT. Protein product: CASSLAFGEAFF. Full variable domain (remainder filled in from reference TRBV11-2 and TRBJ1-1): EAGVAQSPRYKIIEKRQSVAFWCNPISGHATLYWYQQILGQGPKLLIQFQNNGVVDDSQLPKDRFSAERLKGVDSTLKIQPAKLEDSAVYLCASSLAFGEAFFGQGTRLTVV.

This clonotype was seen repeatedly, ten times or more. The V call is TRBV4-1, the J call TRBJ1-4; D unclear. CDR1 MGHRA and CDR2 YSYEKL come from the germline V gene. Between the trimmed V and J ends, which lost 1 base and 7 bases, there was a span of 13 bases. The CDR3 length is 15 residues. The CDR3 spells CASSQARGRAEKLFF. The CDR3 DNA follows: TGCGCCAGCAGCCAAGCAAGAGGAAGGGCTGAAAAACTGTTTTTT.

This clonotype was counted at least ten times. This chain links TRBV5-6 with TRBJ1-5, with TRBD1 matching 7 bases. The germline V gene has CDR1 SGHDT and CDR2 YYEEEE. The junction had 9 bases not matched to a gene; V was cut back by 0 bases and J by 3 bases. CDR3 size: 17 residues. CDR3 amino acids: CASSLASGGQDNQPQHF. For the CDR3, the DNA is TGTGCCAGCAGCTTGGCATCAGGGGGTCAGGACAATCAGCCCCAGCATTTT.

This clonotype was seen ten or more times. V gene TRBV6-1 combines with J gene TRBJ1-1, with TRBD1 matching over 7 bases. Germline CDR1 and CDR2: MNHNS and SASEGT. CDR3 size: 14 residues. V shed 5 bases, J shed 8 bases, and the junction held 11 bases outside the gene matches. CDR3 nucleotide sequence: TGTGCCAGCAGTCCCGGGACAGCTACAGCCGAAGCTTTCTTT. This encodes CASSPGTATAEAFF.

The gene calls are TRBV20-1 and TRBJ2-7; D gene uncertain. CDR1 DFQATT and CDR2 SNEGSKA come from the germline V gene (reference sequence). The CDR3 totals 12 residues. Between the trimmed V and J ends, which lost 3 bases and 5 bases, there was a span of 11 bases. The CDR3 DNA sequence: TGCAGTGCTAGTGTCTGGGCCAACGAGCAGTACTTC. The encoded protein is CSASVWANEQYF.

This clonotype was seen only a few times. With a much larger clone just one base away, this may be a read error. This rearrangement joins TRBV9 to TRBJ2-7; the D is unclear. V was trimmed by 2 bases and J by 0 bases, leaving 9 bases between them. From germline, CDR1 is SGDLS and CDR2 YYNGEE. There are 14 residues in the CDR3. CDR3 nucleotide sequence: TGTGCCAGCAGCGTGGGAAAAGCCTCCTACGAGCAGTACTTC. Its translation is CASSVGKASYEQYF. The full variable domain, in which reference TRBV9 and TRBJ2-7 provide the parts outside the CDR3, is DSGVTQTPKHLITATGQRVTLRCSPRSGDLSVYWYQQSLDQGLQFLIQYYNGEERAKGNILERFSAQQFPDLHSELNLSSLELGDSALYFCASSVGKASYEQYFGPGTRLTVT.

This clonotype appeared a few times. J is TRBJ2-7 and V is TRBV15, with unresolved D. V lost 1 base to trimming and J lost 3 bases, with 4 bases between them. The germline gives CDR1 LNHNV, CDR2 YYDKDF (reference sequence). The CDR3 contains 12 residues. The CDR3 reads CATSRVGYEQYF. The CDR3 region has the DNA TGTGCCACCAGCAGAGTTGGCTACGAGCAGTACTTC.

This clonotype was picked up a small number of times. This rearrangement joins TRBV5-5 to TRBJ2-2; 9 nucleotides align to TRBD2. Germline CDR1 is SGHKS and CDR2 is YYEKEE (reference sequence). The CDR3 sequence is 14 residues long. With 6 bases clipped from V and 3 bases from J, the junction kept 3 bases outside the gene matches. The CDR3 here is CASNRLADTGELFF. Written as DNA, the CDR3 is TGTGCCAGCAACAGACTAGCGGACACCGGGGAGCTGTTTTTT.

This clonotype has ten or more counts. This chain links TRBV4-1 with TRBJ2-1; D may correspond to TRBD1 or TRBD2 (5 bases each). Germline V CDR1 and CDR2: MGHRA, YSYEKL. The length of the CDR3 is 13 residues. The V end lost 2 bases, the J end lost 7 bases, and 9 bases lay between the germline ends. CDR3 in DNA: TGCGCCAGCAGCCAAACTGGGGGAAATGAGCAGTTCTTC. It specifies CASSQTGGNEQFF.

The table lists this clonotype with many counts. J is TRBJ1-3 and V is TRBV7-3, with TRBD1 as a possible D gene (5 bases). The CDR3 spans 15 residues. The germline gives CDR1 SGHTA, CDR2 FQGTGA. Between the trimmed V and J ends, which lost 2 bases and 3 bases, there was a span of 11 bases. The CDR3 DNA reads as TGTGCCAGCAGCTTATCCGGGGGGTTTGGAAACACCATATATTTT. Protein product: CASSLSGGFGNTIYF.

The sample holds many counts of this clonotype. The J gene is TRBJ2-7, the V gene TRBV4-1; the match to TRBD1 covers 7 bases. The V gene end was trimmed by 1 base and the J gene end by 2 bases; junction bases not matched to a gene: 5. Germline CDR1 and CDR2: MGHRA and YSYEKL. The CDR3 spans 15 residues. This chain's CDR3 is CASSQGQGRTYEQYF. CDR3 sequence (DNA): TGCGCCAGCAGCCAAGGACAGGGACGGACCTACGAGCAGTACTTC.

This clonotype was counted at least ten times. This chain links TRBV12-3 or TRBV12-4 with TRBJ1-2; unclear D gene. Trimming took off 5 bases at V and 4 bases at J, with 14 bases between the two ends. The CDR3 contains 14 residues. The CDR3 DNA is TGTGCCAGCAGTCCACCGGTAAATGCCTATGGCTACACCTTC. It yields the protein CASSPPVNAYGYTF.

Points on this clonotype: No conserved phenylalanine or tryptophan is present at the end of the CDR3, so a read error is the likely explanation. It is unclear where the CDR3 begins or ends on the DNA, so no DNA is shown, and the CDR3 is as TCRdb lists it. The CDR3 region is CASSNNLGQEHRDQPQNI. The rearrangement links TRBV21-1 to TRBJ1-5; the D call of TRBD1 is as the table states it, not checked on the DNA. TRBV21-1 is a recognized pseudogene. Termini included, the CDR3 measures 18 amino acids.